This TCR beta chain emerged from a study of cytomegalovirus exposure and HLA in healthy donors. Points from the study as a whole: Exclusion as indistinguishable affected some V segments, including TRBV6-2 and TRBV6-3.

This clone was picked up one time. What it binds is unknown. This CDR3 has 13 residues. The germline V and J ends were trimmed by 7 bases and 4 bases, with 14 bases remaining between them. In germline, CDR1 is SQVTM, CDR2 ANQGSEA. The PCR had 60 Vbeta and 13 Jbeta primers. The repertoire was sequenced with immunoSEQ multiplex PCR; TCRdb's copy has only in-frame clones and lacks some. The sample holds approximately 110,000 clones, about 85% seen once. The material sequenced was PBMCs. The origin of this receptor is a middle-aged man in good health and CMV-seronegative. The genes are TRBV29-1 and TRBJ2-1; TRBD1 might be the D (5 bases). CDR3 in amino acids: CSAVPQGYNEQFF. The CDR3 DNA reads as TGCAGCGCAGTGCCTCAGGGTTACAATGAGCAGTTCTTC.